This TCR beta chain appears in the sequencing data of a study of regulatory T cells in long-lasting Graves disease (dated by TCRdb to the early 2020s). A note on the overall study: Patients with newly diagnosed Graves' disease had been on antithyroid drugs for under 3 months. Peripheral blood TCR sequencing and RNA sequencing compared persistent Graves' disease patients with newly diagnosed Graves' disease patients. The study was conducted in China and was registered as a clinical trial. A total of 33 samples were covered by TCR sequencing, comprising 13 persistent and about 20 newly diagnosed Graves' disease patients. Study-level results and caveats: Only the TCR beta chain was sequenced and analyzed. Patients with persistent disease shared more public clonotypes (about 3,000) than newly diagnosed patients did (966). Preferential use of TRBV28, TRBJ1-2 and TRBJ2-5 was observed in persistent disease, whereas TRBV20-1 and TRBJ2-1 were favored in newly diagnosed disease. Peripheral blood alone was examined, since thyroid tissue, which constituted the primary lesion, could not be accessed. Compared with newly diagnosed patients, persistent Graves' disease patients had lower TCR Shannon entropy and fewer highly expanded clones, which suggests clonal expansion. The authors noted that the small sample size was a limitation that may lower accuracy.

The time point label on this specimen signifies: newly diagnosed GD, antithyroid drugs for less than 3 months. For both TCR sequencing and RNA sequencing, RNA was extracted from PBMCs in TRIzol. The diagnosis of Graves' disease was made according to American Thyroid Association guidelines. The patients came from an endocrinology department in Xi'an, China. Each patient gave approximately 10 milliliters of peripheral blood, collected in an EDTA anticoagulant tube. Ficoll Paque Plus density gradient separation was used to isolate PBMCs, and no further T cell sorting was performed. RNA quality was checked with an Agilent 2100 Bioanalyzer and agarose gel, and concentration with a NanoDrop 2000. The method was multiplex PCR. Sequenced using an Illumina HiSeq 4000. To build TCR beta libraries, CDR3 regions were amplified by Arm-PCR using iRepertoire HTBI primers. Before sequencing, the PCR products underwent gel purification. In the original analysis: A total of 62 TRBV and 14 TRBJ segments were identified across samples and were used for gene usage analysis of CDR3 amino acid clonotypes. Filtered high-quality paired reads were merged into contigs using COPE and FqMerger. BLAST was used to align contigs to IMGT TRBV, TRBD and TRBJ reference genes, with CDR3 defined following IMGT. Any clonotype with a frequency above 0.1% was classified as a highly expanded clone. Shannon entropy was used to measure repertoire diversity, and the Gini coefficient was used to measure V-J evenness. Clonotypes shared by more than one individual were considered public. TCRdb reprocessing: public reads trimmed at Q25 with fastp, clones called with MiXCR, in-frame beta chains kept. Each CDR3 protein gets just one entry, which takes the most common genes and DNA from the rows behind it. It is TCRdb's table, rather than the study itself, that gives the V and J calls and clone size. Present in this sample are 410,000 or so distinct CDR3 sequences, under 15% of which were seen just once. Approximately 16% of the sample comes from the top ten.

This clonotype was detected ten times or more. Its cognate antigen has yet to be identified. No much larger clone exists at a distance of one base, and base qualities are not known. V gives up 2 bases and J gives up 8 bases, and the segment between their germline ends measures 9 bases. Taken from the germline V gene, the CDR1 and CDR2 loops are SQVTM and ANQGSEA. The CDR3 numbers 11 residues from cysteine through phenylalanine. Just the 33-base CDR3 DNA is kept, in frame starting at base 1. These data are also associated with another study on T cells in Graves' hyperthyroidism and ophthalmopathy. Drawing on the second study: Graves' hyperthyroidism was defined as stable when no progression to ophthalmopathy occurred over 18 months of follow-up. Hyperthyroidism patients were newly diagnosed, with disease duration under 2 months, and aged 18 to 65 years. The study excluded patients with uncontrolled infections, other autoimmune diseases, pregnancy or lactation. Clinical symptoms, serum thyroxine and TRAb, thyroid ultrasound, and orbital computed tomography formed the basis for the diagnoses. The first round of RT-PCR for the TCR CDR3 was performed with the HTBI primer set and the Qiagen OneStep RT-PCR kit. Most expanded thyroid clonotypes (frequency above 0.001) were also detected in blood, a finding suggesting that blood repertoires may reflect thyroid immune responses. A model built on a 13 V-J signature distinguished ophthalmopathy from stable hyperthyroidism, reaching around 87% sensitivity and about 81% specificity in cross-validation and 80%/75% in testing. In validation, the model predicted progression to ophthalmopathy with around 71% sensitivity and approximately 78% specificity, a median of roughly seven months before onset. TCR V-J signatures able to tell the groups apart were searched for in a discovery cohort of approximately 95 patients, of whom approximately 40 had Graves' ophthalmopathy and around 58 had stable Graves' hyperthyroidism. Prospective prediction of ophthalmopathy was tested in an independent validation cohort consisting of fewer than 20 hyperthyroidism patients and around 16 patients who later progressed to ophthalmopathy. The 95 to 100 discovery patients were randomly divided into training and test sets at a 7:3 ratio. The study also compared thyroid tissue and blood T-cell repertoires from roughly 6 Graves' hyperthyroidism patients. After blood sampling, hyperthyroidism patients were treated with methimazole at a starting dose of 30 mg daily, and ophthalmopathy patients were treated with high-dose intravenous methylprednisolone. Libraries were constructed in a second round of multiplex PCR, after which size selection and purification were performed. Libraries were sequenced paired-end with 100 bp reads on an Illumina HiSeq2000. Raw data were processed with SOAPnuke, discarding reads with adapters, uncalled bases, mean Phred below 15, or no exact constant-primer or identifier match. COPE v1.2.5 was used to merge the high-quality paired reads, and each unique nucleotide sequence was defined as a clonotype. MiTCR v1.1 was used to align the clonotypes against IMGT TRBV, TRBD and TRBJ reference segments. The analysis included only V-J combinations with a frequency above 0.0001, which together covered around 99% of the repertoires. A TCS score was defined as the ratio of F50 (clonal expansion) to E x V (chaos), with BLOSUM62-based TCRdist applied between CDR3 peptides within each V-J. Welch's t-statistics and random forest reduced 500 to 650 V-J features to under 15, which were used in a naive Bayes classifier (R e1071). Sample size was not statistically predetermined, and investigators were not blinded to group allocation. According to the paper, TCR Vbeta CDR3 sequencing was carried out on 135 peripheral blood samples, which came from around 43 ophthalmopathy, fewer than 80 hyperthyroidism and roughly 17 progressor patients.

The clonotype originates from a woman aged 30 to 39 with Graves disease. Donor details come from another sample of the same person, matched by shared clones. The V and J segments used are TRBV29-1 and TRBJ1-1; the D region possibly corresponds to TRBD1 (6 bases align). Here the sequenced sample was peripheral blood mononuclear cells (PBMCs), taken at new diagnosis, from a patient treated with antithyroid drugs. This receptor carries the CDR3 CSVERRGEAFF. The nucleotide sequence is TGCAGCGTTGAACGCAGGGGCGAAGCTTTCTTT.